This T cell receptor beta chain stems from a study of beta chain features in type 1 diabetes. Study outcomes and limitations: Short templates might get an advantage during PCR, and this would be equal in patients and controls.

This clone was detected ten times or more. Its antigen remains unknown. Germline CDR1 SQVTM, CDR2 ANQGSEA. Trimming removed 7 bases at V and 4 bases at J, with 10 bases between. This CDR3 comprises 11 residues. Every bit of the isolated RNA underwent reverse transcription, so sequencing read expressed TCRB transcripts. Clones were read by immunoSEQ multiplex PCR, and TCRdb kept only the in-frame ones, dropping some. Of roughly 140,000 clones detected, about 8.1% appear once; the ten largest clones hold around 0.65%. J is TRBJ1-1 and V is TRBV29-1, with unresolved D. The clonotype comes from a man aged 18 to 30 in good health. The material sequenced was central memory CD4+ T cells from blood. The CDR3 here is CSARDSTEAFF. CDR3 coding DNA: TGCAGCGCCCGGGATTCCACTGAAGCTTTCTTT.